Below are 31 T cell receptor beta chains sequenced from a single sample in a study of cytomegalovirus exposure and HLA in healthy donors. Use of 60 Vbeta and 13 Jbeta primers characterized the PCR. The assay was immunoSEQ multiplex PCR, and TCRdb's table has in-frame clones only and misses some. The table shows 130,000 to 150,000 clones, with around 75% occurring only once. What was sequenced was PBMCs. The receptors originated from a female donor in good health and CMV-seronegative.

The chain is built from TRBV19 and TRBJ1-5; the D gene is possibly TRBD1 (6 bases). The CDR3 is made up of 12 amino acids. The germline V gene has CDR1 LNHDA and CDR2 SQIVND (reference sequence). V gave up 7 bases and J gave up 7 bases, with 11 bases separating them. CDR3 coding DNA: TGTGCCAGTACCCTCACAGGGCAGCCCCAGCATTTT. It translates to CASTLTGQPQHF.

The chain employs TRBV27 and TRBJ2-6; 8 nucleotides line up with TRBD1. The junction had 10 bases not matched to a gene; V was cut back by 0 bases and J by 3 bases. The CDR3 consists of 19 residues. Germline V CDR1 and CDR2: MNHEY, SMNVEV (reference sequence). The CDR3 nucleotides read TGTGCCAGCAGTTTATCCACAGGGGGACAGGCGTTTGGGGCCAACGTCCTGACTTTC. This gives the protein CASSLSTGGQAFGANVLTF.

The chain uses TRBV7-8 and TRBJ1-3; no definite D call. CDR1 and CDR2 (germline): SGHVS, FQNEAQ. The CDR3 has 16 residues. Trimming shortened V by 5 bases and J by 0 bases, and 14 bases separated the two germline ends. CDR3 in amino acids: CASSPPRRYSGNTIYF. In nucleotides, the CDR3 is TGTGCCAGCAGCCCACCACGCCGGTACTCTGGAAACACCATATATTTT.

The CDR3 region has the DNA TGCGCCAGCAAGTCAGGGGACGACGAGCAGTACTTC. Its translation is CASKSGDDEQYF. The rearrangement links TRBV10-1 to TRBJ2-7, with D possibly being TRBD1 (6 bases). The ends were cut back, 7 bases at V and 5 bases at J, with 12 bases in the middle. Germline V gene lookup returns CDR1 WNHNN and CDR2 SYGVQD (reference sequence). The CDR3 sequence is 12 residues long.

The J gene is TRBJ2-7, the V gene TRBV13; the match to TRBD1 covers 9 bases. Unmatched junction bases numbered 5, after V lost 5 bases and J lost 9 bases. CDR3 length equals 12 residues. CDR1 PRHDT and CDR2 FYEKMQ come from the germline V gene (reference sequence). The CDR3 sequence is CASSPGQGRQYF. The CDR3 region has the DNA TGTGCCAGCAGCCCCGGACAGGGGAGGCAGTACTTC.

The rearrangement joins TRBV18 to TRBJ2-3; 11 bases agree with TRBD2. Germline V lookup: CDR1 KGHSH, CDR2 LQKENI. This CDR3 comprises 17 residues. Germline trimming cut 3 bases from V and 0 bases from J; bases unmatched to any gene: 5. The CDR3 sequence: CASSPTRLAGSTDTQYF. CDR3 nucleotides: TGTGCCAGCTCACCTACGAGACTAGCGGGGAGCACAGATACGCAGTATTTT.

Written as DNA, the CDR3 is TGTGCCAGCTCACCTTACAGGGGAATTAACACCGGGGAGCTGTTTTTT. Protein: CASSPYRGINTGELFF. V is TRBV18 and J is TRBJ2-2; 7 positions match TRBD1. Germline CDR1 is KGHSH and CDR2 is LQKENI. CDR3 size: 16 residues. The ends lost 3 bases at V and 2 bases at J; junction bases unmatched: 6.

V usage is TRBV6-5 and J usage is TRBJ2-3; the match to TRBD2 covers 7 bases. The CDR3 loop spans 14 amino acids. Germline trimming cut 4 bases from V and 4 bases from J; bases unmatched to any gene: 5. Germline V lookup: CDR1 MNHEY, CDR2 SVGAGI. Written as DNA, the CDR3 is TGTGCCAGCAGTTGGGGGAGGGATGCAGATACGCAGTATTTT. Amino acids: CASSWGRDADTQYF.

This clone is a singleton in its sample. This chain joins TRBV25-1 and TRBJ1-1; tentative D call: TRBD1 (6 bases). Trimming removed 4 bases from V and 1 base from J, with 10 bases in between. Germline V lookup: CDR1 MGHDK, CDR2 SYGVNS. The CDR3 runs to 14 residues. CDR3: CASSAMDRNTEAFF. CDR3 sequence (DNA): TGTGCCAGCAGTGCCATGGACAGGAACACTGAAGCTTTCTTT.

This clone has more than one count but fewer than ten. The V call is TRBV5-1, the J call TRBJ2-7, with TRBD2 identical over 10 bases. The CDR3 loop spans 16 amino acids. Germline CDR1 SGHRS, CDR2 YFSETQ. After removal of 6 bases from V and 0 bases from J, the junction contained 9 bases not matched to a gene. This chain's CDR3 is CASKRLAGESSYEQYF. The DNA for the CDR3 is TGCGCCAGCAAGAGGCTAGCGGGGGAAAGCTCCTACGAGCAGTACTTC.

The rearrangement uses TRBV5-6 and TRBJ1-5; possibly TRBD1 for D (6 bases). Germline-derived CDR1 and CDR2 are SGHDT and YYEEEE. Trimming took 2 bases from V and 6 from J, leaving 9 bases between them. The CDR3 loop spans 13 amino acids. The CDR3 DNA sequence: TGTGCCAGCAGCTTAGGGGGGGGTCAGCCCCAGCATTTT. Translating it yields CASSLGGGQPQHF.

The chain uses TRBV6-1 and TRBJ1-5, with 7 bases aligning to TRBD1. Germline V gene sequence: CDR1 MNHNS, CDR2 SASEGT. The CDR3 covers 17 residues. The trim removed 2 bases at V and 2 bases at J, leaving 9 bases unmatched. CDR3 in amino acids: CASSELRLGTGNQPQHF. CDR3 nucleotides: TGTGCCAGCAGTGAACTTCGATTAGGGACAGGCAATCAGCCCCAGCATTTT.

J is TRBJ1-2 and V is TRBV5-6, with 8 bases aligning to TRBD1. Germline CDR1 is SGHDT and CDR2 is YYEEEE. J gave up 7 bases and V 0 bases, and 5 bases lay outside the gene matches. The CDR3 extends over 14 amino acids. The DNA for the CDR3 is TGTGCCAGCAGCTTGGGCAGGGGGCAGGGTGGCTACACCTTC. Amino acid sequence: CASSLGRGQGGYTF.

The rearrangement joins TRBV2 to TRBJ2-5, with D possibly TRBD2 on 5 matching bases. The CDR3 runs 12 residues. V lost 8 bases and J 4 bases, leaving 11 bases between the germline ends. Germline CDR1 reads SNHLY; CDR2 reads FYNNEI. The CDR3 protein is CASFVARETQYF. In DNA form, the CDR3 reads TGTGCCAGCTTTGTAGCGCGAGAGACCCAGTACTTC.

This clone was seen once. The V call is TRBV6-1, the J call TRBJ2-7; TRBD2 is a possible D gene (5 bases). This CDR3 is 15 amino acids long. The ends were cut back, 4 bases at V and 2 bases at J, with 15 bases in the middle. Germline CDR1 and CDR2: MNHNS and SASEGT. The CDR3 reads CASSASIGSPYEQYF. In nucleotides, the CDR3 is TGTGCCAGCAGTGCGTCTATTGGGAGCCCCTACGAGCAGTACTTC.

V usage is TRBV28 and J usage is TRBJ2-7, with 12 bases fitting TRBD1. CDR1 and CDR2 (germline): MDHEN, SYDVKM. The CDR3 is made up of 14 amino acids. V shed 6 bases, J shed 3 bases, and the junction held 3 bases outside the gene matches. The CDR3 bases are TGTGCCAGCAGGGGGACAGGGGGCAGCTACGAGCAGTACTTC. It translates to CASRGTGGSYEQYF.

V usage is TRBV5-1 and J usage is TRBJ2-4; D is perhaps TRBD1 (5 bases). V dropped 0 bases and J dropped 0 bases, with 13 bases sitting between them. Germline values: CDR1 SGHRS, CDR2 YFSETQ. This CDR3 contains 17 residues. The CDR3 region is CASSLGQSTIAKNIQYF. The CDR3 DNA sequence: TGCGCCAGCAGCTTGGGACAGTCGACGATAGCCAAAAACATTCAGTACTTC.

This clone has just a few counts. This chain connects TRBV29-1 to TRBJ1-1, with D maybe TRBD1 (5 bases). The V gene lost 3 bases and the J gene lost 7 bases, with 12 bases spanning the gap. Germline V gene data show CDR1 as SQVTM and CDR2 as ANQGSEA. This CDR3 comprises 12 residues. The CDR3 reads CSVEGRVDEAFF. As DNA, the CDR3 is TGCAGCGTTGAGGGCAGGGTTGATGAAGCTTTCTTT.

CDR3 in DNA: TGTGCCAGCAGCCCGGGACTAGCGGGATTCTCCTACAATGAGCAGTTCTTC. Protein product: CASSPGLAGFSYNEQFF. The V call is TRBV5-4, the J call TRBJ2-1; 13 nucleotides match TRBD2. The ends lost 4 bases at V and 0 bases at J; junction bases unmatched: 4. This CDR3 spans 17 amino acids. CDR1 and CDR2 from the germline V gene are SGHNT and YYREEE (reference sequence).

V gene TRBV4-1 combines with J gene TRBJ1-2; 9 bases agree with TRBD1. The V gene's germline CDR1 is MGHRA and CDR2 YSYEKL. The CDR3 runs to 14 residues. Trimming cost V 2 bases and J 6 bases; bases outside gene matches: 4. CDR3 DNA sequence: TGCGCCAGCAGCCAAAGACAGGGGGTAGATGGCTACACCTTC. Translated, it gives CASSQRQGVDGYTF.

CDR3 residues: CASSLGAQETQYF. Written as DNA, the CDR3 is TGTGCCAGCAGCTTGGGGGCCCAAGAGACCCAGTACTTC. The chain couples TRBV5-4 to TRBJ2-5; D not resolved. CDR3 length: 13 residues. The V gene's germline CDR1 is SGHNT and CDR2 YYREEE (reference sequence). With 0 bases removed from V and 1 base from J, the gap between germline ends came to 4 bases.

The chain is built from TRBV13 and TRBJ2-6, with D hard to call. Looked up from germline, CDR1 is PRHDT and CDR2 is FYEKMQ (reference sequence). CDR3 length: 14 residues. V gave up 8 bases and J gave up 2 bases, with 10 bases separating them. Here the CDR3 reads CASRWAAGANVLTF. CDR3 DNA: TGTGCCAGCCGTTGGGCCGCTGGGGCCAACGTCCTGACTTTC.

As regards this clone: Other nucleotide sequences in the sample specify the same CDR3. The CDR3 region is CASSFSSYEQYF. DNA of the CDR3: TGTGCCAGCAGCTTCTCCTCCTACGAGCAGTACTTC. The chain is built from TRBV7-2 and TRBJ2-7; D gene ambiguous. Per germline, CDR1 SGHTA and CDR2 FQGNSA. Trimming removed 3 bases at V and 0 bases at J, with 3 bases between. The CDR3 has 12 residues.

There are a few counts of this clone. This chain uses TRBV16 with TRBJ1-2; D perhaps matches TRBD1 (6 bases). The germline CDR1 and CDR2 sequences are KGHSY and FQNENV. This CDR3 spans 16 amino acids. Trimming stripped 2 bases from V and 5 bases from J, with 18 bases between. The CDR3: CASSQPGQNGRYGYTF. The DNA for the CDR3 is TGTGCCAGCAGCCAACCCGGACAGAACGGGCGGTATGGCTACACCTTC.

The V and J genes are TRBV19 and TRBJ2-7, with 8 bases aligning to TRBD1. CDR1 and CDR2 (germline): LNHDA, SQIVND (reference sequence). The CDR3 runs 13 residues. V gave up 5 bases and J gave up 4 bases; unmatched junction bases: 4. In DNA, the CDR3 is TGTGCCAGTAGTTTAAGGACAGGGTACGAGCAGTACTTC. Its protein product is CASSLRTGYEQYF.

The V gene is TRBV15, the J gene TRBJ1-4, with 7 bases matching TRBD1. This CDR3 spans 15 amino acids. Unmatched junction bases numbered 6, after V lost 5 bases and J lost 3 bases. CDR1 is LNHNV, CDR2 YYDKDF, per germline (reference sequence). Here the CDR3 reads CATSPRTGANEKLFF. CDR3 nucleotide sequence: TGTGCCACCAGCCCCCGGACAGGTGCTAATGAAAAACTGTTTTTT.

This clone was detected only once. J is TRBJ2-1 and V is TRBV7-9; TRBD2 matches 9 bases. The CDR3 contains 15 residues. Unmatched junction bases numbered 6, after V lost 5 bases and J lost 4 bases. Germline V gene lookup returns CDR1 SEHNR and CDR2 FQNEAQ (reference sequence). The CDR3 DNA is TGTGCCAGCAGCAGACAGGCGGGAGGGTACAATGAGCAGTTCTTC. It translates to CASSRQAGGYNEQFF.

Judged by abundance, this clone is medium-sized (0.01 to 0.1%). V usage is TRBV27 and J usage is TRBJ2-2; the match to TRBD1 covers 7 bases. Germline CDR1 is MNHEY and CDR2 is SMNVEV (reference sequence). The CDR3 is 15 residues long. The ends lost 2 bases at V and 0 bases at J; junction bases unmatched: 0. CDR3 region: CASSLGTANTGELFF. CDR3 DNA sequence: TGTGCCAGCAGTTTAGGGACAGCGAACACCGGGGAGCTGTTTTTT.

The V gene is TRBV9, the J gene TRBJ1-2, with TRBD1 as a possible D gene (6 bases). Trimming stripped 3 bases from V and 8 bases from J, with 14 bases between. Germline CDR1 is SGDLS and CDR2 is YYNGEE. CDR3 length equals 13 residues. The CDR3 DNA is TGTGCCAGCAGCGGGGGCCCCCAGGGGGGCTACACCTTC. Protein sequence: CASSGGPQGGYTF.

This sequence joins TRBV18 and TRBJ1-4; D is unresolved. Germline assignment: CDR1 KGHSH and CDR2 LQKENI. Deletions cut 2 bases from V and 4 bases from J, with 8 bases between. The CDR3 is 14 amino acids. CDR3 sequence: CASSPDTYNEKLFF. CDR3 nucleotides: TGTGCCAGCTCACCAGATACTTATAATGAAAAACTGTTTTTT.

This clone was detected once. This rearrangement joins TRBV11-2 to TRBJ2-6; tentatively, D is TRBD2 (6 bases). The CDR3 extends over 14 amino acids. Deletions cut 3 bases from V and 5 bases from J, with 8 bases between. Germline lookup yields CDR1 SGHAT and CDR2 FQNNGV. The CDR3 here is CASSFGRRANVLTF. DNA for the CDR3: TGTGCCAGCAGCTTTGGGAGGAGGGCCAACGTCCTGACTTTC. Drawing the rest from reference TRBV11-2 and TRBJ2-6, the complete variable domain is EAGVAQSPRYKIIEKRQSVAFWCNPISGHATLYWYQQILGQGPKLLIQFQNNGVVDDSQLPKDRFSAERLKGVDSTLKIQPAKLEDSAVYLCASSFGRRANVLTFGAGSRLTVL.